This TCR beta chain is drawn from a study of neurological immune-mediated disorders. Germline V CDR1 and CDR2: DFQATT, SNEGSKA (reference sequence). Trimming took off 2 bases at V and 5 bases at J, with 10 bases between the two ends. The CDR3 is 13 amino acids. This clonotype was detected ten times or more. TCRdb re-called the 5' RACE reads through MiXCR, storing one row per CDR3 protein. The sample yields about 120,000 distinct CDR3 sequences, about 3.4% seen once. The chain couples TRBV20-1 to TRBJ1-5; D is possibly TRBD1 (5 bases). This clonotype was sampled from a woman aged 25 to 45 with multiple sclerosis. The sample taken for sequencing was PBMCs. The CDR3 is CSARSQGDQPQHF. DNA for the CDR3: TGCAGTGCTAGATCCCAGGGCGATCAGCCCCAGCATTTT.